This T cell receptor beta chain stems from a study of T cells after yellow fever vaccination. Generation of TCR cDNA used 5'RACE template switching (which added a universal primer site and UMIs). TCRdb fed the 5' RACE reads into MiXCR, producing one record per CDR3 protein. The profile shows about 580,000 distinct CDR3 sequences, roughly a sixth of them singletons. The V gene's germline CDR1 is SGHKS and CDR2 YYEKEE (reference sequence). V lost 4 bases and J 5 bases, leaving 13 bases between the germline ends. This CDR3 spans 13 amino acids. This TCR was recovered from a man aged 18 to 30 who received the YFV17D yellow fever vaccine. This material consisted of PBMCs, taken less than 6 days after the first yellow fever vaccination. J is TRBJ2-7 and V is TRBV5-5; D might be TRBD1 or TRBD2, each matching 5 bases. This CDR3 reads CASSLEGWHEQYF. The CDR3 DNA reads TGTGCCAGCAGCCTCGAGGGGTGGCACGAGCAGTACTTC.